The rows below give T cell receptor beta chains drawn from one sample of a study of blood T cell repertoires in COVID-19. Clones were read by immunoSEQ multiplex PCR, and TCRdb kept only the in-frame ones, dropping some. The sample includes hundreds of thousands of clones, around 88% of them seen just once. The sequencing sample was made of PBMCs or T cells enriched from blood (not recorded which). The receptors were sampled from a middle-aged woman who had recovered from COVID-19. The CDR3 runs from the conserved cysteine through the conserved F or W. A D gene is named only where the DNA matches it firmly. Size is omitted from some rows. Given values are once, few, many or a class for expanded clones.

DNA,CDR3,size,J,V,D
TGTGCCAGCTCACCGTTGGGACAGGGCTCTGCGGAGACCCAGTACTTC,CASSPLGQGSAETQYF,-,TRBJ2-5,TRBV18,TRBD1
TGCGCCAGCACCCCCGGACAGGGGATCGGGGAGCTGTTTTTT,CASTPGQGIGELFF,-,TRBJ2-2,TRBV10-2,TRBD1
TGTGCCAGCAGCCCCGCGGGACCTCTGGCCGGGGAGCTGTTTTTT,CASSPAGPLAGELFF,-,TRBJ2-2,TRBV7-2,-
TGTGCCAGCAGCAAAAGAACTACGGGGGACTCGGCACCAACCCGGGTCGCCTACGAGCAGTACTTC,CASSKRTTGDSAPTRVAYEQYF,-,TRBJ2-7,TRBV21-1,-
TGTGCCAGCAGCTTCCAAAGGGGGACTGAAGCTTTCTTT,CASSFQRGTEAFF,-,TRBJ1-1,TRBV7-2,-
TGTGCCAGCAGTGAACCCTTCGTCTCTGGAAACACCATATATTTT,CASSEPFVSGNTIYF,few,TRBJ1-3,TRBV25-1,-
TGTGCCAGCAGCCCGAGGCCAGGGGTAGACACTGAAGCTTTCTTT,CASSPRPGVDTEAFF,-,TRBJ1-1,TRBV3-1/TRBV3-2,-
TGCGCCAGCAGTGAGTCTGGACTAGCGGGCGAGCAGTTCTTC,CASSESGLAGEQFF,once,TRBJ2-1,TRBV10-1,TRBD2
TGCAGCGTTGAATCCGTCAATGAGCAGTTCTTC,CSVESVNEQFF,-,TRBJ2-1,TRBV29-1,-
TGTGCCAGCAGCTTATCTTCGGGGTCCTACAATGAGCAGTTCTTC,CASSLSSGSYNEQFF,-,TRBJ2-1,TRBV11-3,-
TGCGCCAGCAGCCAAGAAGGTATCCCGGGACAGGGATGGCCCCAGTACTTC,CASSQEGIPGQGWPQYF,-,TRBJ2-5,TRBV4-3,TRBD1
TGTGCCAGCAGTGAAAACGGGAATGAAAAACTGTTTTTT,CASSENGNEKLFF,-,TRBJ1-4,TRBV2,-
TGTGCCAGCAGTTTGCCCGATCACAGGGATACGCAGTATTTT,CASSLPDHRDTQYF,-,TRBJ2-3,TRBV28,-
TGTGCCAGTAGTAGTAGGGGGTTCTCTGGGGCCAACGTCCTGACTTTC,CASSSRGFSGANVLTF,-,TRBJ2-6,TRBV19,-
TGTGCCAGCTCACCCCAACTAGCGGGGAACACCGGGGAGCTGTTTTTT,CASSPQLAGNTGELFF,-,TRBJ2-2,TRBV18,TRBD2
TGTGCCACCAGTGACCCCAACAGAGATGAGCAGTTCTTC,CATSDPNRDEQFF,few,TRBJ2-1,TRBV24-1,-
TGCGCCAGCAGCCAAGAGGCACTAGCGGCCGGGGAGCTGTTTTTT,CASSQEALAAGELFF,-,TRBJ2-2,TRBV4-3,TRBD2
TGTGCCAGCAGTACCGGGACTGCGGGGACTGAAGCTTTCTTT,CASSTGTAGTEAFF,-,TRBJ1-1,TRBV3-1/TRBV3-2,-
TGTGCCAGCAGCCAACGGGGTGACACCGGGGAGCTGTTTTTT,CASSQRGDTGELFF,-,TRBJ2-2,TRBV3-1/TRBV3-2,-
TGTGCCAGTGTAGTGGGCAGCATTAATGAAAAACTGTTTTTT,CASVVGSINEKLFF,-,TRBJ1-4,TRBV19,-
TGTGCCAGCAGCGTAAGGACAGTTGAAAAACTGTTTTTT,CASSVRTVEKLFF,-,TRBJ1-4,TRBV28,-
TGTGCCAGCAGCTTAGAGGGACTAGCGGGAGTCGATACGCAGTATTTT,CASSLEGLAGVDTQYF,-,TRBJ2-3,TRBV7-2,TRBD2
TGCGCCAGCTCCGACATTTACTATGGCTACACCTTC,CASSDIYYGYTF,-,TRBJ1-2,TRBV5-1,-
TGTGCCAGCAGCCTAGGACAGGGGGGCGATGAGCAGTTCTTC,CASSLGQGGDEQFF,-,TRBJ2-1,TRBV5-8,TRBD1
TGTGCCAGCACCCGGGACATGCCCTACGAGCAGTACTTC,CASTRDMPYEQYF,few,TRBJ2-7,TRBV5-8,-
TGTGCCAGCTCACCCGACAGGGTGGATTCACCCCTCCACTTT,CASSPDRVDSPLHF,-,TRBJ1-6,TRBV18,TRBD1
TGTGCCAGCAGCGGGACTAGCGGGATTTACACCGGGGAGCTGTTTTTT,CASSGTSGIYTGELFF,-,TRBJ2-2,TRBV28,TRBD2
TGCGCCAGCGGCCTGATCGGGGACTACCAAGAGACCCAGTACTTC,CASGLIGDYQETQYF,-,TRBJ2-5,TRBV5-1,-
TGTGCCAGCAGCCAGGGGCTACAAGAGACCCAGTACTTC,CASSQGLQETQYF,-,TRBJ2-5,TRBV11-3,-
TGTGCCAGCAGTTCCGCGGACAGGGGGCCCGGGGAGCTGTTTTTT,CASSSADRGPGELFF,-,TRBJ2-2,TRBV2,TRBD1
TGTGCCAGCAGCCCCTGGACAGGGGATCAGCCCCAGCATTTT,CASSPWTGDQPQHF,-,TRBJ1-5,TRBV3-1/TRBV3-2,TRBD1
TGTGCCAGCAGCTTATTCACTAGCTCCGACGAGCAGTACTTC,CASSLFTSSDEQYF,-,TRBJ2-7,TRBV7-2,-
TGTGCCAGCAGTCTGGCGACAGGGTTTGTTTGGAGAGAGACCCAGTACTTC,CASSLATGFVWRETQYF,once,TRBJ2-5,TRBV28,TRBD1
TGCGCCAGCAGTGAGTCGGTTAGCGGGGGCACAGATACGCAGTATTTT,CASSESVSGGTDTQYF,-,TRBJ2-3,TRBV10-1,TRBD2
TGTGCCAGCAGCTTGTTGGCCGGGTCCAGATTACCCCACGAGCAGTACTTC,CASSLLAGSRLPHEQYF,-,TRBJ2-7,TRBV7-8,-
TGTGCCAGCAGCTTCCTCGGCGGGAGTGCCGATACGCAGTATTTT,CASSFLGGSADTQYF,once,TRBJ2-3,TRBV7-2,TRBD2
TGTGCCAGCAGCTCCTCCCGCGGAGACGAGCAGTACTTC,CASSSSRGDEQYF,-,TRBJ2-7,TRBV13,-
TGTGCCAGCAGCCATGGCGACAGGGGGCGCGGCACAGATACGCAGTATTTT,CASSHGDRGRGTDTQYF,-,TRBJ2-3,TRBV3-1/TRBV3-2,TRBD1
TGTGCCACCAGCAGAGGTGGGTCGTACAGGGGAGTTCCAGAGACCCAGTACTTC,CATSRGGSYRGVPETQYF,-,TRBJ2-5,TRBV15,TRBD1
TGTGCCAGCAGCCCGGTAATCTCTGGAAACACCATATATTTT,CASSPVISGNTIYF,few,TRBJ1-3,TRBV7-9,-
TGTGCCAGCAGCCCCGGTCGGTCTGTGGTCCCGTTGAAGGAGACCCAGTACTTC,CASSPGRSVVPLKETQYF,once,TRBJ2-5,TRBV7-2,-
TGTGCCAGCAGCCCCGGGACTAGCGGGAGCGCGATCTACTACGAGCAGTACTTC,CASSPGTSGSAIYYEQYF,-,TRBJ2-7,TRBV14,TRBD2
TGTGCCGTGGGGACAGGGATGAATGAGCAGTTCTTC,CAVGTGMNEQFF,-,TRBJ2-1,TRBV5-8,TRBD1
TGTGCCAGCAGCTCCAGACAGGGCATCTACGAGCAGTACTTC,CASSSRQGIYEQYF,-,TRBJ2-7,TRBV6-2/TRBV6-3,TRBD1
TGTGCCAGCAGCTTAGGGGTGAACAGGGAGCATCAGCCCCAGCATTTT,CASSLGVNREHQPQHF,many,TRBJ1-5,TRBV7-2,-
TGTGCCAGCAGCCAGGGACAGGCTCAAGAGACCCAGTACTTC,CASSQGQAQETQYF,-,TRBJ2-5,TRBV11-2,TRBD1
TGTGCCAGCAGCTTCGCGGGAGGAATTACCGGGGAGCTGTTTTTT,CASSFAGGITGELFF,few,TRBJ2-2,TRBV7-2,TRBD2
TGTGCCACCAGCAGTGTTAGGCTAGCGGGAGGCCAAGAGCAGTTCTTC,CATSSVRLAGGQEQFF,-,TRBJ2-1,TRBV15,TRBD2